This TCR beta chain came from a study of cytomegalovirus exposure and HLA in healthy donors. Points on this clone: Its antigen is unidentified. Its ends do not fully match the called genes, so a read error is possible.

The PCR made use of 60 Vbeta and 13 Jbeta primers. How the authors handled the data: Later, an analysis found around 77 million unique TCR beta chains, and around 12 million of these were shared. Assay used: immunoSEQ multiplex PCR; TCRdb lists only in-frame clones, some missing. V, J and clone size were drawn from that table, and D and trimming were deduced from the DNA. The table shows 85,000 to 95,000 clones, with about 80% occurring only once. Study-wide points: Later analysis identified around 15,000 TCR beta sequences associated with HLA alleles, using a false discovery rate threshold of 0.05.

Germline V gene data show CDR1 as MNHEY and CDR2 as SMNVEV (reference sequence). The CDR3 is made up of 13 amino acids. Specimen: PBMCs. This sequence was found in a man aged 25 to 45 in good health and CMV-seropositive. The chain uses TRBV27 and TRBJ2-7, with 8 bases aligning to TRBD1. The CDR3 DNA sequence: TGTGCCAGCAGTTTCCAGGGGGCCTACGAGCAGTGCTTC. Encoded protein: CASSFQGAYEQCF.